This paragraph reports one T cell receptor (beta chain). The data were taken from a study of blood T cell repertoires in COVID-19. V was clipped by 0 bases and J by 3 bases, with 6 bases between them. Germline CDR1 SGDLS, CDR2 YYNGEE. CDR3 length equals 13 residues. Sequenced by immunoSEQ multiplex PCR; TCRdb stores in-frame clones only, minus some. The repertoire has 220,000 or so clones, 90% to 95% of them found once; the top ten carry 0.82%. Those enrolled in Seattle joined during active infection and were followed longitudinally afterward. This chain links TRBV9 with TRBJ1-2; D is uncertain. The sequenced sample was peripheral blood. The origin of this receptor is a man in his sixties with COVID-19, enrolled during active disease. The CDR3 region is CASSVAQDYGYTF. DNA of the CDR3: TGTGCCAGCAGCGTAGCGCAGGACTATGGCTACACCTTC.